This section outlines one T cell receptor (beta chain) sequence together with its context. In the original workflow: By means of reference gene primer amplification, nucleated cell counts were estimated. Data came from immunoSEQ multiplex PCR; TCRdb stores just in-frame clones and leaves some out. V and J calls plus clone size are reproduced from that table; the DNA served to infer D and trimming. The top ten hold over 5% of the sample, which has nearly 70,000 clones, approximately 90% seen once. This sample is part of a study of blood T cell repertoires in COVID-19. There are 11 residues in the CDR3. V shed 6 bases and J shed 3 bases, with 8 bases lying between them. CDR1 DFQATT and CDR2 SNEGSKA come from the germline V gene (reference sequence).

This sequence originates from a woman in her 70s with acute or convalescent COVID-19. The chain has TRBV20-1 and TRBJ1-1, with a tentative D call TRBD1 (6 bases). The specimen was peripheral blood. CDR3 loop: CSAGQYTEAFF. The CDR3 coding sequence is TGCAGTGCCGGACAGTACACTGAAGCTTTCTTT.